The present T cell receptor (beta chain) was sequenced within a study of T-cell memory formation after mild COVID-19. The CDR3 contains 13 residues. The ends lost 3 bases at V and 4 bases at J; junction bases unmatched: 5. Looked up from germline, CDR1 is GTSNPN and CDR2 is SVGIG (reference sequence). Broader study findings: Mainly CM and EM harbored the contracting CD4+ clones; mainly EMRA harbored the CD8+ ones. Several responding clones turned up in pre-infection memory, indicating that cross-reactive memory may have taken part. Later expanders leaned CD4+, whereas clones that contracted between day 15 and 85 were balanced CD4/CD8.

TCR alpha and TCR beta cDNA libraries with sample barcodes and UMIs came from 5'RACE using constant-segment primers. MiXCR, run by TCRdb on the 5' RACE reads, gives a single entry per CDR3 protein. Of over 14,000 distinct CDR3 sequences detected, roughly a fifth appear once; the ten largest clones hold about half. The sample holds many counts of this clonotype. The antigen is undetermined. The source material was PBMCs or a T cell subset sorted from them (not recorded which). This receptor was taken from an adult woman who had mild COVID-19 (a few samples of this study predate the infection). Cell type and time point are not known. The V gene is TRBV30, the J gene TRBJ2-7, with TRBD2 matching over 8 bases. CDR3 residues: CAWRSGSGYEQYF. CDR3 nucleotide sequence: TGTGCCTGGAGAAGCGGGAGCGGGTACGAGCAGTACTTC.